This T cell receptor beta chain was recorded in a study of cytomegalovirus exposure and HLA in healthy donors. A multiplex PCR was run with 60 Vbeta primers and 13 Jbeta primers. Sequencing was performed with immunoSEQ multiplex PCR; in TCRdb, only in-frame clones are kept and a portion is missing. This table has tens of thousands of clones, roughly 74% appearing once. The CDR3 contains 14 residues. The germline V and J ends were trimmed by 2 bases and 2 bases, with 10 bases remaining between them. Germline lookup yields CDR1 SGHRS and CDR2 YFSETQ. Findings and caveats of the study: Through in vitro validation, a few CMV-associated chains were shown to be specific for CMV antigens. Researchers left out some V segments, among them TRBV6-2 and TRBV6-3, as indistinguishable.

Comment on this clone: No antigen is known for it.

Donors were nominally healthy when sampled, though unrecorded immune exposures were likely. Sequenced: PBMCs. V is TRBV5-1 and J is TRBJ2-5; maybe TRBD2 (5 bases). The clonotype originates from a woman in her forties or fifties in good health and CMV-seropositive. DNA of the CDR3: TGCGCCAGCAGCTTAAATAGCGCACAAGAGACCCAGTACTTC. This codes for CASSLNSAQETQYF.